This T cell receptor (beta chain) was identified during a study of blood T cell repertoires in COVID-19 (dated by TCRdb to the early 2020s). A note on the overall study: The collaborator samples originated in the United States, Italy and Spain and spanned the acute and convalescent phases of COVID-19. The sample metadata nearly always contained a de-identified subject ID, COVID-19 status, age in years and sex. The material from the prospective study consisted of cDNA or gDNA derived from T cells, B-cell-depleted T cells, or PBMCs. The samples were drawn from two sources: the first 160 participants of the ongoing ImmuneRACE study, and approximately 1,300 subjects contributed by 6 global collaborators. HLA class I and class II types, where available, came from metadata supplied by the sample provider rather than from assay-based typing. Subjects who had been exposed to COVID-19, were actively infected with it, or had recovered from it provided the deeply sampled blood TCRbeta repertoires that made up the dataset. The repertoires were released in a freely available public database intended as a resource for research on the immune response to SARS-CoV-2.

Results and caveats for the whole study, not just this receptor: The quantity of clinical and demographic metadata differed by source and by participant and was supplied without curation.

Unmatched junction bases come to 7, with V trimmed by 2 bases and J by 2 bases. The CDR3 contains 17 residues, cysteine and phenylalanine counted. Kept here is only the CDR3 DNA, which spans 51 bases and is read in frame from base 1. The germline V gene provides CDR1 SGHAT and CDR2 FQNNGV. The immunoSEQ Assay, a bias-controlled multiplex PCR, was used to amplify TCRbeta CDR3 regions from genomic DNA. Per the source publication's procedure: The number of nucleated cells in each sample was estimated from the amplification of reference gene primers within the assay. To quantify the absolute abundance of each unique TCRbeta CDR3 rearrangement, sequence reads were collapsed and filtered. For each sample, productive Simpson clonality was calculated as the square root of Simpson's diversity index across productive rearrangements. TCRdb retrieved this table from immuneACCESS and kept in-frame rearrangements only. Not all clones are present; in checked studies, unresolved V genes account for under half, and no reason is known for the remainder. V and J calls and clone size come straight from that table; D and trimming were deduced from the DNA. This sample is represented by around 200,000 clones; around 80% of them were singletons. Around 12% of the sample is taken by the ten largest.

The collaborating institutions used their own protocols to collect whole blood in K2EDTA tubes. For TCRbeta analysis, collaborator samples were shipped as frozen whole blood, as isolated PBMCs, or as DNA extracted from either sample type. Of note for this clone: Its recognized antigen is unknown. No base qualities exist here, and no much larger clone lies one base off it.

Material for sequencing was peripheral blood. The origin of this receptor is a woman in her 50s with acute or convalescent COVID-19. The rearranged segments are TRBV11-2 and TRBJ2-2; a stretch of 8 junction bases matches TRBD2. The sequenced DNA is TGTGCCAGCAGCTTAAGAGCGGGAGTACCTAACACCGGGGAGCTGTTTTTT. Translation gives CASSLRAGVPNTGELFF.